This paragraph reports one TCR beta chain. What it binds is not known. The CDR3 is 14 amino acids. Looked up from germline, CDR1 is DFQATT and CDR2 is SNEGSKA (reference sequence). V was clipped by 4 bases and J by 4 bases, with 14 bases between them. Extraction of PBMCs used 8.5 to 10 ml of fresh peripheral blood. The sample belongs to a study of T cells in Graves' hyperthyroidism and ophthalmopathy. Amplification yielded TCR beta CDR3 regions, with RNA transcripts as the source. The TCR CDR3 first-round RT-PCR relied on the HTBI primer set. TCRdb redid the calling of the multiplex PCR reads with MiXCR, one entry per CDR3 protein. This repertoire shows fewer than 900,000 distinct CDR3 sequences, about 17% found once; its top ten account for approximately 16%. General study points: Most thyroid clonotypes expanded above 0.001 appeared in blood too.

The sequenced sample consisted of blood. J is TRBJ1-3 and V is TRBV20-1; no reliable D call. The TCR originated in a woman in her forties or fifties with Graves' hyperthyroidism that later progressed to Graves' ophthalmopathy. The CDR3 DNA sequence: TGCAGTGCTAAGGGTCCGACGTTCGGAAACACCATATATTTT. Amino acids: CSAKGPTFGNTIYF.